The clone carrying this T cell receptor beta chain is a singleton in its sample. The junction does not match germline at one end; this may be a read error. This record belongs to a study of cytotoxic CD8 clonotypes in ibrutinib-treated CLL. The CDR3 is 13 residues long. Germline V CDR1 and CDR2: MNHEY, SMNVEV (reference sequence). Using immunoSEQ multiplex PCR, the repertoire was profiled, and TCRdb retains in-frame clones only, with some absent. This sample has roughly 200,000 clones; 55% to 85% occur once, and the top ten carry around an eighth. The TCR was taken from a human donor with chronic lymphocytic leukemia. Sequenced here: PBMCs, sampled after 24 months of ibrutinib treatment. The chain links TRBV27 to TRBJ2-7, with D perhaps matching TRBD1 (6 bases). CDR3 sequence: CASSFGQHYEQCF. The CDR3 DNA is TGTGCCAGCAGTTTCGGACAGCACTACGAGCAGTGCTTC.